The 11 T cell receptor beta chains listed next were all sequenced from one sample in a study of T-cell reconstitution after alpha-beta-depleted transplantation in children. Preparing the TCRbeta library involved the use of unique molecular identifiers. TCRdb processed the PCR reads anew with MiXCR; each CDR3 protein has one entry. The sample lists a few hundred thousand distinct CDR3 sequences, 9.5% to 13% occurring once. The sequencing here drew on PBMCs from the stem cell graft donor, taken from the stem cell graft. The receptors come from a human donor who donated a stem cell graft to a child with acute myeloid leukemia.

The chain joins TRBV4-2 to TRBJ2-5; no clear D. Deletions cut 0 bases from V and 4 bases from J, with 6 bases between. There are 13 residues in the CDR3. CDR1 is LGHNA and CDR2 is YNFKEQ in the germline V gene. The CDR3 nucleotides are TGTGCCAGCAGCCAAGATTCGGCAGAGACCCAGTACTTC. Residues: CASSQDSAETQYF.

The chain recombines TRBV29-1 with TRBJ2-2, with D perhaps matching TRBD2 (6 bases). Between the trimmed V and J ends, which lost 4 bases and 5 bases, there was a span of 14 bases. This CDR3 has 14 amino acids. Looked up from germline, CDR1 is SQVTM and CDR2 is ANQGSEA. The CDR3 nucleotides are TGCAGCGTTGCTTCCGGGAGATTAACCGGGGAGCTGTTTTTT. This sequence encodes CSVASGRLTGELFF.

This clonotype has only a few counts. This chain uses TRBV6-1 with TRBJ2-3; the D gene is possibly TRBD2 (6 bases). Germline loops: CDR1 MNHNS, CDR2 SASEGT. Between the trimmed V and J ends, which lost 5 bases and 0 bases, there was a span of 12 bases. The CDR3 length is 15 residues. DNA of the CDR3: TGTGCCAGCAGTCGACTAGACCCTAGCACAGATACGCAGTATTTT. Protein sequence: CASSRLDPSTDTQYF.

In its sample, this clonotype was seen a few times. The chain recombines TRBV5-1 with TRBJ2-1, with TRBD2 matching 7 bases. Germline V gives CDR1 SGHRS, CDR2 YFSETQ. Germline trimming cut 3 bases from V and 9 bases from J; bases unmatched to any gene: 12. The CDR3 runs 15 residues. CDR3 in DNA: TGCGCCAGCAGCTCGGCGGGACTAAATCTGGGTGAGCAGTTCTTC. It specifies CASSSAGLNLGEQFF. Full variable domain (outside the CDR3, taken from reference TRBV5-1 and TRBJ2-1): KAGVTQTPRYLIKTRGQQVTLSCSPISGHRSVSWYQQTPGQGLQFLFEYFSETQRNKGNFPGRFSGRQFSNSRSEMNVSTLELGDSALYLCASSSAGLNLGEQFFGPGTRLTVL.

The table lists this clonotype with a few counts. V usage is TRBV7-3 and J usage is TRBJ2-7; the D is unclear. The CDR3 is 15 residues long. The germline gives CDR1 SGHTA, CDR2 FQGTGA. Trimming removed 2 bases from V and 2 bases from J, with 13 bases in between. The CDR3 reads CASSLFPGGAYEQYF. CDR3 nucleotide sequence: TGTGCCAGCAGCTTATTTCCCGGTGGAGCCTACGAGCAGTACTTC.

This clonotype has only a few counts. The rearrangement uses TRBV10-3 and TRBJ1-6; 9 nucleotides align to TRBD1. The V gene end was trimmed by 10 bases and the J gene end by 6 bases; junction bases not matched to a gene: 4. This CDR3 spans 13 amino acids. CDR1 and CDR2 from the germline V gene are ENHRY and SYGVKD. The CDR3 region is CATMGQGNSPLHF. DNA of the CDR3: TGTGCCACTATGGGACAGGGTAATTCACCCCTCCACTTT.

The rearrangement links TRBV29-1 to TRBJ1-2; 8 bases line up with TRBD1. Germline trimming cut 0 bases from V and 8 bases from J; bases unmatched to any gene: 5. The CDR3 length is 13 residues. The germline CDR1 and CDR2 sequences are SQVTM and ANQGSEA. DNA of the CDR3: TGCAGCGTTGAAGATCCTGACAGGGGCGGCTACACCTTC. Its translation is CSVEDPDRGGYTF.

The chain joins TRBV4-3 to TRBJ2-1; weak D call: TRBD2 (6 bases). The CDR3 is 18 residues long. V lost 2 bases and J 4 bases, leaving 21 bases between the germline ends. The V gene's germline CDR1 is LGHNA and CDR2 YSLEER. The CDR3 spells CASSQKQRVPGLYNEQFF. CDR3 DNA: TGCGCCAGCAGCCAAAAACAGCGGGTACCTGGTCTTTACAATGAGCAGTTCTTC.

Regarding this clonotype: The junction departs from germline at one end; a sequencing error may be responsible. This chain connects TRBV12-3 or TRBV12-4 to TRBJ2-2; 7 nucleotides agree with TRBD1. The CDR3 extends over 13 amino acids. The CDR3 sequence: CTSSLGQDGELFF. The CDR3 DNA sequence: TGTACCAGCAGTTTAGGACAGGACGGGGAGCTGTTTTTT.

This clonotype came up a few times. V gene TRBV5-1 combines with J gene TRBJ2-5; TRBD2 aligns across 14 bases. In germline, CDR1 is SGHRS, CDR2 YFSETQ. The CDR3 is 17 amino acids. Trimming removed 2 bases from V and 4 bases from J; junction bases left unmatched: 7. The CDR3 nucleotides are TGCGCCAGCAGCTTCCAGGGACTAGCGGGAGCTTCAGAGACCCAGTACTTC. Translating gives CASSFQGLAGASETQYF. The variable domain in full, with the rest retrieved from reference TRBV5-1 and TRBJ2-5, is KAGVTQTPRYLIKTRGQQVTLSCSPISGHRSVSWYQQTPGQGLQFLFEYFSETQRNKGNFPGRFSGRQFSNSRSEMNVSTLELGDSALYLCASSFQGLAGASETQYFGPGTRLLVL.

In this sample, this clonotype turned up many times. CDR3 protein: CASSLGGQGYGYTF. CDR3 nucleotides: TGTGCCAGCAGTTTAGGGGGACAGGGCTATGGCTACACCTTC. V and J are TRBV12-3 or TRBV12-4 and TRBJ1-2, with 9 bases identical to TRBD1. Unmatched junction bases numbered 1, after V lost 1 base and J lost 4 bases. The CDR3 runs 14 residues.